This T cell receptor beta chain was found in a study of blood T cell repertoires in COVID-19. Across the whole study: Acute-phase and convalescent COVID-19 samples originated in the United States, Italy and Spain. Sources were T cells, B-cell-depleted T cells, or PBMCs; the material itself was cDNA or gDNA.

Using immunoSEQ multiplex PCR, the repertoire was profiled, and TCRdb retains in-frame clones only, with some absent. The sample carries tens of thousands of clones, around 85% recorded once. The sample consisted of peripheral blood. This receptor was identified in a woman in her seventies with active COVID-19.

CDR3: CASSLRSENTEAFF. In nucleotides, the CDR3 is TGTGCCAGCAGTTTACGGTCCGAAAACACTGAAGCTTTCTTT. The V call is TRBV6-2 or TRBV6-3, the J call TRBJ1-1, with D uncertain. This CDR3 comprises 14 residues. CDR1 and CDR2 (germline): MNHEY, SVGEGT. Trimming left V 4 bases short and J 2 bases short, with 11 bases between.